This TCR beta chain was recorded in a study of shared clonotypes between healthy human individuals. Clones were read by immunoSEQ multiplex PCR, and TCRdb kept only the in-frame ones, dropping some. Altogether approximately 2.5 million clones are present, under 95% being singletons, with the ten largest covering 0.35% to 0.45%. V gave up 1 base and J gave up 6 bases; unmatched junction bases: 6. Germline lookup yields CDR1 SGHRS and CDR2 YFSETQ. The CDR3 contains 14 residues. The receptor was isolated from a man aged 18 to 29 in good health. Some clones in this sample may be carry-over from other donors' samples. What was sequenced was naive CD4+ T cells from PBMCs. Subset denoted: CD45RA+ positively selected. V and J are TRBV5-1 and TRBJ2-7; 8 bases fit TRBD1. The CDR3 loop is CASSLQGAPSEQYF. The CDR3 DNA follows: TGCGCCAGCAGCTTGCAGGGGGCCCCATCCGAGCAGTACTTC.